The T cell receptor (beta chain) described here comes from a study of T cells in Graves' hyperthyroidism and ophthalmopathy. V lost 0 bases to trimming and J lost 3 bases, with 12 bases between them. From germline, CDR1 is LGHNA and CDR2 YNFKEQ. This CDR3 comprises 15 residues. RNA transcripts gave rise to amplified TCR beta CDR3 regions. An initial round of RT-PCR targeting the TCR CDR3 relied on the HTBI primer set. TCRdb fed the multiplex PCR reads into MiXCR, producing one record per CDR3 protein. The sample holds approximately 250,000 distinct CDR3 sequences, about 25% seen once. This receptor was taken from a woman aged 40 to 50 with Graves' ophthalmopathy. V gene TRBV4-2 combines with J gene TRBJ2-7; no clear D. The material sequenced was blood. CDR3 amino acids: CASSQDGASDYEQYF. CDR3 in DNA: TGTGCCAGCAGCCAAGATGGAGCGAGCGACTACGAGCAGTACTTC.